The 26 T cell receptor beta chains reported below all come from one sample, sequenced in a study of identifying expanded T cells in peripheral blood. TCRdb keeps only in-frame clones here, not all; method: immunoSEQ multiplex PCR. The sample holds 120,000 or so clones; approximately 84% are singletons and the top ten take 3.3%. Sequences were obtained from blood. All receptors derive from a person between 18 and 70 years old in good health.

V usage is TRBV2 and J usage is TRBJ1-2, with a tentative D call TRBD1 (5 bases). The CDR3 totals 15 residues. Between the trimmed V and J ends, which lost 11 bases and 1 base, there was a span of 20 bases. The germline V gene encodes CDR1 SNHLY and CDR2 FYNNEI. DNA of the CDR3: TGTGCCGGAGATGCTTGGGGCACTTATAACTATGGCTACACCTTC. Its translation: CAGDAWGTYNYGYTF.

This sequence joins TRBV15 and TRBJ2-2; D ambiguous. This CDR3 has 13 residues. Germline V lookup: CDR1 LNHNV, CDR2 YYDKDF (reference sequence). V gave up 3 bases and J gave up 6 bases, with 8 bases separating them. The CDR3 reads CATSSDPPGELFF. The CDR3 DNA is TGTGCCACCAGCAGTGATCCCCCCGGGGAGCTGTTTTTT.

V is TRBV6-5 and J is TRBJ1-1, with D unclear. CDR3 length: 15 residues. Trimming removed 5 bases at V and 4 bases at J, with 17 bases between. Germline V CDR1 and CDR2: MNHEY, SVGAGI. Written as DNA, the CDR3 is TGTGCCAGCAGTGCGTACAGAGCTTCGACCACTGAAGCTTTCTTT. Translated: CASSAYRASTTEAFF.

J is TRBJ2-5 and V is TRBV2; 7 bases are a match to TRBD2. Per the germline V gene, CDR1 is SNHLY and CDR2 is FYNNEI. The junction had 13 bases not matched to a gene; V was cut back by 2 bases and J by 1 base. The CDR3 has 18 amino acids. In DNA, the CDR3 is TGTGCCAGCAGTGAAAGGCCGGGGGGAGGGTGGTCCCAAGAGACCCAGTACTTC. Encoded protein: CASSERPGGGWSQETQYF.

The V call is TRBV11-2, the J call TRBJ2-7; 8 bases are shared with TRBD1. Germline CDR1 and CDR2: SGHAT and FQNNGV. V dropped 5 bases and J dropped 2; count of bases not matched to a gene: 8. The CDR3 sequence is 15 residues long. CDR3 loop: CASSNTRTGPYEQYF. The CDR3 DNA sequence: TGTGCCAGCAGCAATACCCGGACAGGGCCCTACGAGCAGTACTTC.

As concerns this clone: This same CDR3 is encoded by further DNA sequences in the sample. The J gene is TRBJ1-1, the V gene TRBV5-4, with D tentatively TRBD1 (5 bases). The CDR3 is 15 residues long. Trimming shortened V by 0 bases and J by 0 bases, and 9 bases separated the two germline ends. Germline lookup yields CDR1 SGHNT and CDR2 YYREEE (reference sequence). CDR3 loop: CASSLGGRMNTEAFF. As DNA, the CDR3 is TGTGCCAGCAGCTTGGGGGGCAGGATGAACACTGAAGCTTTCTTT.

The genes are TRBV2 and TRBJ2-7; D uncertain. Per germline, CDR1 SNHLY and CDR2 FYNNEI. V was trimmed by 5 bases and J by 5 bases, leaving 13 bases between them. The CDR3 is 13 residues long. The CDR3 protein is CASSRLRYNEQYF. As DNA, the CDR3 is TGTGCCAGCAGTCGCCTACGGTACAACGAGCAGTACTTC.

This sequence joins TRBV29-1 and TRBJ2-7, with D perhaps matching TRBD1 or TRBD2 (6 bases each). The germline CDR1 and CDR2 sequences are SQVTM and ANQGSEA. V was cut by 7 bases and J by 6 bases, with 19 bases left in between. The CDR3 is 13 residues long. CDR3 nucleotides: TGCAGCGGCGCAGGGGACTTTATGGGCGAGCAGTACTTC. Translated: CSGAGDFMGEQYF.

This clone has just a few counts. This rearrangement joins TRBV11-2 to TRBJ1-2; tentative D call: TRBD1 (6 bases). Trimming took 8 bases from V and 4 from J, leaving 17 bases between them. CDR3 length: 14 amino acids. The germline V gene encodes CDR1 SGHAT and CDR2 FQNNGV. CDR3: CASGTGWGTYGYTF. The CDR3 DNA reads TGTGCCAGCGGCACAGGGTGGGGGACCTATGGCTACACCTTC.

The chain carries TRBV2 and TRBJ1-3; D not certain. Germline CDR1 is SNHLY and CDR2 is FYNNEI. The CDR3 consists of 14 residues. Trimming removed 5 bases at V and 1 base at J, with 9 bases between. The CDR3 DNA sequence: TGTGCCAGCAGTCTGGGTCCTTCTGGAAACACCATATATTTT. It translates to CASSLGPSGNTIYF.

The chain is built from TRBV18 and TRBJ2-1; the match to TRBD1 covers 7 bases. The CDR3 runs to 15 residues. The trim removed 6 bases at V and 8 bases at J, leaving 13 bases unmatched. Germline V CDR1 and CDR2: KGHSH, LQKENI. The DNA of the CDR3 is TGTGCCAGCTCGGAAAGACAGGGTCGGTACGATGAGCAGTTCTTC. It translates to CASSERQGRYDEQFF. Based on the CDR3 plus reference TRBV18 and TRBJ2-1, the full variable domain is NAGVMQNPRHLVRRRGQEARLRCSPMKGHSHVYWYRQLPEEGLKFMVYLQKENIIDESGMPKERFSAEFPKEGPSILRIQQVVRGDSAAYFCASSERQGRYDEQFFGPGTRLTVL.

J is TRBJ1-6 and V is TRBV11-3, with D unclear. V was trimmed by 3 bases and J by 0 bases, leaving 15 bases between them. Germline V gene lookup returns CDR1 SGHNT and CDR2 YENEEA. The CDR3 extends over 18 amino acids. The DNA for the CDR3 is TGTGCCAGCAGCTTGGCGGGTTCAAGAAGCTCCTATAATTCACCCCTCCACTTT. Its protein is CASSLAGSRSSYNSPLHF.

This clone is a singleton in its sample. The J gene is TRBJ1-4, the V gene TRBV7-2, with 11 bases lining up with TRBD1. V lost 6 bases to trimming and J lost 8 bases; unmatched junction nucleotides: 8. Germline CDR1 is SGHTA and CDR2 is FQGNSA. The CDR3 runs 15 residues. The CDR3, as DNA: TGTGCCAGCAGACGTTACGGGACAGGGGGGGAAAAACTGTTTTTT. Residues: CASRRYGTGGEKLFF. Full variable domain (missing parts from reference TRBV7-2 and TRBJ1-4): GAGVSQSPSNKVTEKGKDVELRCDPISGHTALYWYRQSLGQGLEFLIYFQGNSAPDKSGLPSDRFSAERTGGSVSTLTIQRTQQEDSAVYLCASRRYGTGGEKLFFGSGTQLSVL.

This clone has just one count. J is TRBJ2-1 and V is TRBV4-3; TRBD2 matches at 7 bases. Germline loops: CDR1 LGHNA, CDR2 YSLEER. This CDR3 is built from 16 residues. The trim removed 0 bases at V and 3 bases at J, leaving 5 bases unmatched. The CDR3 here is CASSQEAGGNYNEQFF. CDR3 nucleotide sequence: TGCGCCAGCAGCCAAGAAGCCGGGGGGAACTACAATGAGCAGTTCTTC.

This clone was seen more than once but under ten times. The chain uses TRBV7-6 and TRBJ1-5, with D tentatively TRBD1 (5 bases). V was trimmed by 1 base and J by 2 bases, leaving 9 bases between them. The CDR3 has 15 residues. In germline, CDR1 is SGHVS, CDR2 FNYEAQ. The CDR3 bases are TGTGCCAGCAGCTTAGGACAGTCGGGCAATCAGCCCCAGCATTTT. Translation: CASSLGQSGNQPQHF.

In its sample, this clone was seen a few times. The chain carries TRBV7-2 and TRBJ1-1, with no clear D. Trimming took 1 base from V and 3 from J, leaving 15 bases between them. Germline V gives CDR1 SGHTA, CDR2 FQGNSA. This CDR3 is 16 amino acids long. In nucleotides, the CDR3 is TGTGCCAGCAGCTTAGTTCGCGGAGGGATGGACACTGAAGCTTTCTTT. Encoded protein: CASSLVRGGMDTEAFF.

The chain recombines TRBV6-5 with TRBJ2-3; 9 nucleotides match TRBD1. The V gene end was trimmed by 4 bases and the J gene end by 5 bases; junction bases not matched to a gene: 10. The CDR3 contains 16 residues. Germline assignment: CDR1 MNHEY and CDR2 SVGAGI. CDR3 loop: CASSSFPGQGRDTQYF. The CDR3 bases are TGTGCCAGCAGTTCGTTCCCGGGACAGGGCAGAGATACGCAGTATTTT.

The CDR3 is CASSLGQAVSYNEQFF. The DNA of the CDR3 is TGTGCCAGCAGCTTGGGTCAGGCGGTCTCCTACAATGAGCAGTTCTTC. The J gene is TRBJ2-1, the V gene TRBV5-6, with D unclear. Trimming pared 0 bases from V and 0 bases from J, leaving 10 bases between. Germline CDR1 SGHDT, CDR2 YYEEEE. This CDR3 contains 16 residues.

The chain is built from TRBV7-7 and TRBJ2-3, with no clear D. Germline lookup yields CDR1 SSHAT and CDR2 FNYEAQ (reference sequence). The length of the CDR3 is 15 residues. V lost 5 bases and J 5 bases, leaving 17 bases between the germline ends. CDR3 loop: CASSPSPSTRDTQYF. The CDR3 DNA reads TGTGCCAGCAGCCCAAGTCCCTCCACCCGAGATACGCAGTATTTT.

The CDR3 coding sequence is TGTGCCTGGAGTCCCCGGGGACGGGAGCAGTACTTC. This sequence encodes CAWSPRGREQYF. V gene TRBV30 combines with J gene TRBJ2-7; D might be TRBD1 or TRBD2, each matching 5 bases. V was clipped by 2 bases and J by 7 bases, with 12 bases between them. CDR1 and CDR2 (germline): GTSNPN, SVGIG (reference sequence). The CDR3 consists of 12 residues.

J is TRBJ1-6 and V is TRBV2, with D possibly being TRBD1 (6 bases). The CDR3 has 16 residues. Germline CDR1 reads SNHLY; CDR2 reads FYNNEI. Trimming took off 6 bases at V and 9 bases at J, with 21 bases between the two ends. CDR3 residues: CASRKPFDRLSSPLHF. The CDR3 DNA is TGTGCCAGCAGGAAACCTTTCGACAGGCTCAGTTCACCCCTCCACTTT.

The chain employs TRBV29-1 and TRBJ1-4; D possibly corresponds to TRBD1 (5 bases). Per germline, CDR1 SQVTM and CDR2 ANQGSEA. V was trimmed by 2 bases and J by 4 bases, leaving 8 bases between them. The CDR3 is 13 amino acids. CDR3 nucleotides: TGCAGCGTTGAAAGGGACGGTAATGAAAAACTGTTTTTT. It codes for CSVERDGNEKLFF.

This clone was found a few times. The CDR3 loop is CASSHPGRGTEAFF. The CDR3 nucleotides read TGCGCCAGCAGCCACCCTGGACGGGGGACTGAAGCTTTCTTT. The rearrangement uses TRBV4-1 and TRBJ1-1; a weak D match, TRBD1 (5 bases). In germline, CDR1 is MGHRA, CDR2 YSYEKL. The CDR3 is 14 residues long. The V gene lost 3 bases and the J gene lost 5 bases, with 13 bases spanning the gap.

The chain links TRBV5-8 to TRBJ1-1; perhaps TRBD1 as D (5 bases). Germline values: CDR1 SGHTS, CDR2 YDEGEE. V was clipped by 7 bases and J by 1 base, with 20 bases between them. This CDR3 is 16 amino acids long. CDR3 in DNA: TGTGCCAGCCTGCTCGGGACCCCGGTTAAGAACACTGAAGCTTTCTTT. Protein: CASLLGTPVKNTEAFF.

The chain combines TRBV19 with TRBJ1-6; 8 bases are a match to TRBD1. Trimming took 5 bases from V and 10 from J; bases not matched to a gene: 7. CDR1 LNHDA and CDR2 SQIVND come from the germline V gene (reference sequence). This CDR3 has 14 residues. CDR3 nucleotide sequence: TGTGCCAGTAGTTCGGACAGGGTGGGCTCACCCCTCCACTTT. Its translation: CASSSDRVGSPLHF.

The chain employs TRBV7-3 and TRBJ1-3, with D possibly matching TRBD1 (6 bases). V was shortened by 4 bases and J by 7 bases, with 11 bases between the two germline ends. Germline CDR1 and CDR2: SGHTA and FQGTGA. CDR3 length: 13 amino acids. The CDR3 nucleotides read TGTGCCAGCAGCTCGCAAAGGGGGAACACCATATATTTT. Translating gives CASSSQRGNTIYF.